The entry that follows covers one TCR beta chain sequence. The CDR3 runs 19 residues. Between the trimmed V and J ends, which lost 2 bases and 4 bases, there was a span of 26 bases. CDR1 and CDR2 from the germline V gene are SEHNR and FQNEAQ (reference sequence). Sample-barcoded 5' priming and a J-beta primer mix drove a second PCR of about 6 to 12 cycles. TCRdb reprocessed the 5' RACE reads with MiXCR, giving one entry per CDR3 protein. The sample carries approximately 2,000,000 distinct CDR3 sequences, about 39% recorded once. The record originates from a study of blood T cells in healthy people across ages.

This clonotype was obtained from a human donor in good health. J is TRBJ1-1 and V is TRBV7-9, with D hard to call. The source material was blood. DNA of the CDR3: TGTGCCAGCAGCTTAACCCTCGACGGCTATACGAACCTGGGCACTGAAGCTTTCTTT. This encodes CASSLTLDGYTNLGTEAFF.